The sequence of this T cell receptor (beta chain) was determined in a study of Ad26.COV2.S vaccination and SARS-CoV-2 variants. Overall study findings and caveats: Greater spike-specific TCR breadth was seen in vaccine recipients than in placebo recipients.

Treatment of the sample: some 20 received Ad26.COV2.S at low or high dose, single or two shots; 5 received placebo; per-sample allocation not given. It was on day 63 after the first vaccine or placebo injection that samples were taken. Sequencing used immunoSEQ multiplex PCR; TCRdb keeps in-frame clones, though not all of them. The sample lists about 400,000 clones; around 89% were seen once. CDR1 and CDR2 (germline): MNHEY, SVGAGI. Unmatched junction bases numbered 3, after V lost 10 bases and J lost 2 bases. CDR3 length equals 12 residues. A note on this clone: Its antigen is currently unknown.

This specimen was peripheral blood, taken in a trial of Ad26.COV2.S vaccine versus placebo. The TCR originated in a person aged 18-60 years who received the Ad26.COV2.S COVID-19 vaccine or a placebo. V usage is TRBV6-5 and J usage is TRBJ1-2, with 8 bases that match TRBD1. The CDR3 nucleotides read TGTGCCACCCAGGGGGCGAACTATGGCTACACCTTC. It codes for CATQGANYGYTF.